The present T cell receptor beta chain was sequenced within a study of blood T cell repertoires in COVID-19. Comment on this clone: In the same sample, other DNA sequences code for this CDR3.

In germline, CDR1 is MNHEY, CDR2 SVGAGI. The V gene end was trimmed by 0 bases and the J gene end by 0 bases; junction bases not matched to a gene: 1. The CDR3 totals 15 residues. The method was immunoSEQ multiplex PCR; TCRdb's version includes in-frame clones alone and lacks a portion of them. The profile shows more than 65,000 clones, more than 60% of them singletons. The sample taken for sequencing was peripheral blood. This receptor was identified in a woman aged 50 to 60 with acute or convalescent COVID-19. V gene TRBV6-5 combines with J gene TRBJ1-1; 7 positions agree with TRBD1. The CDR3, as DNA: TGTGCCAGCAGTTACTCGACAGGGCTGAACACTGAAGCTTTCTTT. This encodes CASSYSTGLNTEAFF.